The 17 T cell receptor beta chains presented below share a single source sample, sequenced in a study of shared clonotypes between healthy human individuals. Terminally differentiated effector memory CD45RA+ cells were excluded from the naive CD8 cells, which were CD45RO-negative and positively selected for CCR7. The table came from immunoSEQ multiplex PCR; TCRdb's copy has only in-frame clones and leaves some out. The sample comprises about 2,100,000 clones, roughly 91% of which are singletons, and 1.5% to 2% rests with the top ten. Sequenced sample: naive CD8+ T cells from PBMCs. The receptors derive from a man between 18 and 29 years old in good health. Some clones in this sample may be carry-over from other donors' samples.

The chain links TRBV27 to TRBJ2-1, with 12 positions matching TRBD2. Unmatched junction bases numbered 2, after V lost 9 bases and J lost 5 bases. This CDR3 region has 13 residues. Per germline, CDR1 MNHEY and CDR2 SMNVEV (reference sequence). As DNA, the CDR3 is TGTGCCAGTACTAGCGGGAGGAACAATGAGCAGTTCTTC. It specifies CASTSGRNNEQFF.

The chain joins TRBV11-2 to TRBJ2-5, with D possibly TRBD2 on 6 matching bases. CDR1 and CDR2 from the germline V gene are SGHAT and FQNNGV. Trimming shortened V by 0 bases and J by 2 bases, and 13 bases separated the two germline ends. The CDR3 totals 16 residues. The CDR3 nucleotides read TGTGCCAGCAGCTTAGATTGGCTAGCGATACAAGAGACCCAGTACTTC. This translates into CASSLDWLAIQETQYF. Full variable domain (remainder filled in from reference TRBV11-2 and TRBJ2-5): EAGVAQSPRYKIIEKRQSVAFWCNPISGHATLYWYQQILGQGPKLLIQFQNNGVVDDSQLPKDRFSAERLKGVDSTLKIQPAKLEDSAVYLCASSLDWLAIQETQYFGPGTRLLVL.

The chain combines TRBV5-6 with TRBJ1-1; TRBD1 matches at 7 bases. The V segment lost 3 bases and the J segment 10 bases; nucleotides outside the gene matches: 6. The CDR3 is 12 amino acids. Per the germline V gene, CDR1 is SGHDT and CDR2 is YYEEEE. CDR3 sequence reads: CASSSTGLGAFF. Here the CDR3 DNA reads TGTGCCAGCAGCTCGACAGGGTTGGGAGCTTTCTTT.

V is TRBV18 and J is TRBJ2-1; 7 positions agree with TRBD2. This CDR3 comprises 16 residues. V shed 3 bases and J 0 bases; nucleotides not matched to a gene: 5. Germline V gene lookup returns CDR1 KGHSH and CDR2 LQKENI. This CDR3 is CASSPASGNSYNEQFF. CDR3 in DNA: TGTGCCAGCTCACCCGCGAGCGGGAACTCCTACAATGAGCAGTTCTTC.

The CDR3 protein is CASSLGTGTTQYF. CDR3 DNA: TGTGCCAGCAGCCTAGGGACAGGTACGACGCAGTACTTC. The gene calls are TRBV11-3 and TRBJ2-7; 8 bases line up with TRBD1. V lost 5 bases to trimming and J lost 9 bases; unmatched junction nucleotides: 9. Germline CDR1 reads SGHNT; CDR2 reads YENEEA. The CDR3 contains 13 residues.

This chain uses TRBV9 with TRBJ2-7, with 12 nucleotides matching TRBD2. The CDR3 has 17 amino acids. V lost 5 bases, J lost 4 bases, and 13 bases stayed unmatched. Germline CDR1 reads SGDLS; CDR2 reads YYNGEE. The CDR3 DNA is TGTGCCAGCAGTGAACACCTAGCGGGAGGGAAAAGGTACGAGCAGTACTTC. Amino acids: CASSEHLAGGKRYEQYF.

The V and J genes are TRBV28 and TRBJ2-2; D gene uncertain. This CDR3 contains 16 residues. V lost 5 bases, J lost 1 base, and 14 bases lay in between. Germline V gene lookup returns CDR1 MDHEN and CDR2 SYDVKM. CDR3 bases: TGTGCCAGCAGTGACTTGTCGGTCGTGAACACCGGGGAGCTGTTTTTT. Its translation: CASSDLSVVNTGELFF.

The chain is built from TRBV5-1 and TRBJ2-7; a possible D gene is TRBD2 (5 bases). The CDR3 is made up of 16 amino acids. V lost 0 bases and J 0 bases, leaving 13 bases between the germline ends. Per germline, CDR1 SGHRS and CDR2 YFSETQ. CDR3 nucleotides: TGCGCCAGCAGCTTGGATCCGGGTACTAGCTCCTACGAGCAGTACTTC. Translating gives CASSLDPGTSSYEQYF.

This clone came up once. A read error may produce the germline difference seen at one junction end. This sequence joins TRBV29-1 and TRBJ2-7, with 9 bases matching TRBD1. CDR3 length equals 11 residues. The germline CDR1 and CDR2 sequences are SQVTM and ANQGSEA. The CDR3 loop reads CSVESGQGTFF. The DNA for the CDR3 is TGCAGCGTTGAAAGCGGACAGGGGACCTTCTTC.

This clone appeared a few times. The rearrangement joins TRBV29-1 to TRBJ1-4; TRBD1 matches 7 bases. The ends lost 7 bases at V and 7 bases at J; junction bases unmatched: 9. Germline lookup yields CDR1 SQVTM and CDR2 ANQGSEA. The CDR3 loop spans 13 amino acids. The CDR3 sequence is CSALQGRSEKLFF. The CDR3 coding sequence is TGCAGCGCGCTACAGGGGAGGAGTGAAAAACTGTTTTTT. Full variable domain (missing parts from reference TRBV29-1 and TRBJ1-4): SAVISQKPSRDICQRGTSLTIQCQVDSQVTMMFWYRQQPGQSLTLIATANQGSEATYESGFVIDKFPISRPNLTFSTLTVSNMSPEDSSIYLCSALQGRSEKLFFGSGTQLSVL.

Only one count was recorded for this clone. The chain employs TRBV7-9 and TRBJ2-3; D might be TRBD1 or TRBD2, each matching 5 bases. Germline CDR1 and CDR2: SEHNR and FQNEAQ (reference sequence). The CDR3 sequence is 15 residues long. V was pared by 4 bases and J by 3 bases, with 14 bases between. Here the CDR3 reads CASSWGILRTDTQYF. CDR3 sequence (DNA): TGTGCCAGCAGCTGGGGGATCCTCAGGACAGATACGCAGTATTTT. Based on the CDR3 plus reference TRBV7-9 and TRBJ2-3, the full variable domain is DTGVSQNPRHKITKRGQNVTFRCDPISEHNRLYWYRQTLGQGPEFLTYFQNEAQLEKSRLLSDRFSAERPKGSFSTLEIQRTEQGDSAMYLCASSWGILRTDTQYFGPGTRLTVL.

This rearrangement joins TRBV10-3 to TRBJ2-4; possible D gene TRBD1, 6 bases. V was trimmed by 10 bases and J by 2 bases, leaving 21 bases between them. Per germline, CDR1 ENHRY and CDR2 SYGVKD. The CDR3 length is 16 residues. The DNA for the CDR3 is TGTGCCACGGGGACCAGGGGAGAGCCGTCCAAAAACATTCAGTACTTC. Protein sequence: CATGTRGEPSKNIQYF.

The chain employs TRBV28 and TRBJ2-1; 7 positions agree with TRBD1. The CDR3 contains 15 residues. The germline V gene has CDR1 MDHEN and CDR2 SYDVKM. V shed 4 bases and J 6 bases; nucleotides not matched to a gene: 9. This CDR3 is CASSSPQGGVNEQFF. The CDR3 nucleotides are TGTGCCAGCAGTTCCCCCCAAGGGGGCGTCAATGAGCAGTTCTTC.

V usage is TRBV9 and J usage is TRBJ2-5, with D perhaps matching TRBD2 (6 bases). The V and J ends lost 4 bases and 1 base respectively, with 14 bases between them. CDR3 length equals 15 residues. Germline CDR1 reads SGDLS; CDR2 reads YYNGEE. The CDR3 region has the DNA TGTGCCAGCAGCCCGGGGGAGACTAGCCAAGAGACCCAGTACTTC. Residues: CASSPGETSQETQYF. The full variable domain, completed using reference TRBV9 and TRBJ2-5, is DSGVTQTPKHLITATGQRVTLRCSPRSGDLSVYWYQQSLDQGLQFLIQYYNGEERAKGNILERFSAQQFPDLHSELNLSSLELGDSALYFCASSPGETSQETQYFGPGTRLLVL.

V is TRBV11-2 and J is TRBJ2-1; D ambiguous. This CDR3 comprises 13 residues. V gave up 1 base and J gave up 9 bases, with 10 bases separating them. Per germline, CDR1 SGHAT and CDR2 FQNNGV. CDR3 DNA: TGTGCCAGCAGCTTAGTTCTCTTAAGTGAGCAGTTCTTC. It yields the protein CASSLVLLSEQFF.

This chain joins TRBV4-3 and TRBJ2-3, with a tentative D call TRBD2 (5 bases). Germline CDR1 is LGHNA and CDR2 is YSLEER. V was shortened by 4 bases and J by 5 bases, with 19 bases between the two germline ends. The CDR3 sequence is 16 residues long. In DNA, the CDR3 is TGCGCCAGCAGCCGACTTTATGGGCTAGCCAAAGATACGCAGTATTTT. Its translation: CASSRLYGLAKDTQYF.

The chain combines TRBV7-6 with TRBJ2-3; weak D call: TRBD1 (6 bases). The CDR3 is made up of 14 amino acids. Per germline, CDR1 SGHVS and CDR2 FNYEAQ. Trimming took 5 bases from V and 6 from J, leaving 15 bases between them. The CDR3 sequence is CASSTVQGSDTQYF. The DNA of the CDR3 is TGTGCCAGCAGCACCGTGCAGGGGTCGGATACGCAGTATTTT.